This TCR beta chain was captured by sequencing in a study of T cell responses to AZD1222 COVID-19 vaccine. CDR3 length: 14 amino acids. Trimming took off 2 bases at V and 4 bases at J, with 12 bases between the two ends. CDR1 SEHNR and CDR2 FQNEAQ come from the germline V gene (reference sequence). A remark on this clone: Its specificity is not known.

Study findings and constraints: Samples come after the peak T cell response, not at day 14. Among vaccine-associated CD4 TCRs, coverage spanned spike, with dominance at 160-218 and 743-854. There were mostly white British donors and more females than males, and clonal diversity was possibly underestimated.

Produced via immunoSEQ multiplex PCR; TCRdb's table is partial and in-frame only. The repertoire holds nearly 90,000 clones, with 70% to 90% as singletons. The chain uses TRBV7-9 and TRBJ2-7; possibly TRBD1 for D (5 bases). The source is an adult in good health. The sample consisted of peripheral blood, taken on day 0 of AZD1222 vaccination. The CDR3 sequence: CASSLSGRGYEQYF. DNA for the CDR3: TGTGCCAGCAGCTTATCAGGGCGAGGTTACGAGCAGTACTTC.